Listed below are T cell receptor beta chains from one sample, sequenced in a study of OX40 agonist ivuxolimab in advanced cancers. Only in-frame clones appear in the TCRdb table, and some are missing; sequencing was by immunoSEQ multiplex PCR. The repertoire has some 50,000 clones, around 83% of them found once; the top ten carry around 2.6%. The sequencing used CD4+ or CD8+ T cells sorted from blood, collected in a trial of the OX40 agonist ivuxolimab. Every receptor here comes from an adult with an advanced solid tumor such as melanoma, head and neck, liver or kidney cancer. Both conserved end residues are part of each CDR3. The D gene is left open where the match is weak. Expanded clones get a size class; other rows say once, few or many, or leave the size out.

TRBJ1-2 | TRBV19 | NA | once | CATHPGGNYYGYTF | TGTGCCACCCATCCTGGCGGGAATTACTATGGCTACACCTTC
TRBJ1-2 | TRBV7-8 | NA | NA | CASSRGGGGYTF | TGTGCCAGCAGCCGAGGGGGGGGTGGCTACACCTTC
TRBJ1-4 | TRBV5-6 | NA | once | CASSLEGRVNEKLFF | TGTGCCAGCAGCTTGGAAGGAAGAGTCAATGAAAAACTGTTTTTT
TRBJ1-1 | TRBV6-5 | NA | NA | CASRAGNTEAFF | TGTGCCAGCAGGGCAGGGAACACTGAAGCTTTCTTT
TRBJ1-1 | TRBV6-6 | TRBD1 | NA | CASSQDRGRGTEAFF | TGTGCCAGCAGCCAGGACAGGGGGCGCGGAACTGAAGCTTTCTTT
TRBJ1-2 | TRBV19 | NA | NA | CASGQTVSRTF | TGTGCCAGTGGACAGACCGTTTCTAGGACCTTC
TRBJ1-5 | TRBV19 | NA | few | CASSNSWAAEFYSNQPQHF | TGTGCCAGTAGCAATAGCTGGGCCGCCGAATTTTATAGCAATCAGCCCCAGCATTTT
TRBJ2-7 | TRBV7-2 | NA | NA | CASSPYRTALTYEQYF | TGTGCCAGCAGCCCCTACCGGACAGCGCTGACCTACGAGCAGTACTTC
TRBJ2-5 | TRBV6-1 | NA | NA | CASRASQETQYF | TGTGCCAGCAGAGCGAGTCAAGAGACCCAGTACTTC
TRBJ2-3 | TRBV10-2 | TRBD2 | few | CASSESSSGGRDTQYF | TGCGCCAGCAGTGAGTCGAGTAGCGGGGGCCGAGATACGCAGTATTTT
TRBJ1-3 | TRBV19 | TRBD1 | NA | CASAGGSSGNTIYF | TGTGCCAGCGCAGGGGGCAGCTCTGGAAACACCATATATTTT
TRBJ1-1 | TRBV10-1 | TRBD1 | NA | CASSVSQGGNTEAFF | TGCGCCAGCAGTGTTTCACAGGGGGGGAACACTGAAGCTTTCTTT
TRBJ1-1 | TRBV5-1 | TRBD1 | NA | CASSFQGAGTGAFF | TGCGCCAGCAGCTTTCAGGGGGCAGGGACTGGAGCTTTCTTT
TRBJ1-4 | TRBV29-1 | NA | NA | CSYLGAFNEKLFF | TGCAGCTACCTCGGGGCGTTTAATGAAAAACTGTTTTTT